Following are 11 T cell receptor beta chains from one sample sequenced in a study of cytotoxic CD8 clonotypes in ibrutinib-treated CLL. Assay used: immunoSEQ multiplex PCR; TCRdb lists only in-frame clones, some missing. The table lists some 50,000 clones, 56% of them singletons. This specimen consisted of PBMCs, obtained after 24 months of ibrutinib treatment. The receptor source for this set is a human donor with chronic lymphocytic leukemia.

CDR3 nucleotide sequence: TGTGCCAGTAGTATCACCGCGGTTACGGTGAGCCAGCCCCAGCATTTT. Protein: CASSITAVTVSQPQHF. This chain joins TRBV19 and TRBJ1-5, with unresolved D. The germline V gene encodes CDR1 LNHDA and CDR2 SQIVND (reference sequence). Trimming cost V 3 bases and J 7 bases, with 19 bases left between them. This CDR3 contains 16 residues. Full variable domain (missing parts from reference TRBV19 and TRBJ1-5): DGGITQSPKYLFRKEGQNVTLSCEQNLNHDAMYWYRQDPGQGLRLIYYSQIVNDFQKGDIAEGYSVSREKKESFPLTVTSAQKNPTAFYLCASSITAVTVSQPQHFGDGTRLSIL.

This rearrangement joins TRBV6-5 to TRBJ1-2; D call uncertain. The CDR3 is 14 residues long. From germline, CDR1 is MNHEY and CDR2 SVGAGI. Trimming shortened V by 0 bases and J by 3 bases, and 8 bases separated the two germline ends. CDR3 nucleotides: TGTGCCAGCAGTTACTCGATCCTGGACTATGGCTACACCTTC. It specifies CASSYSILDYGYTF.

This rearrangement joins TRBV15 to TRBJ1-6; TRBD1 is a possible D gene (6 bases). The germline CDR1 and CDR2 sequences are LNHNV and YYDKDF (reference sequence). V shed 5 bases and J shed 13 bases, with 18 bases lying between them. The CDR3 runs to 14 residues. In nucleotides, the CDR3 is TGTGCCACCAGCTGGGGGGACAAGGCCGCCCCCCTCCACTTT. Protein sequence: CATSWGDKAAPLHF.

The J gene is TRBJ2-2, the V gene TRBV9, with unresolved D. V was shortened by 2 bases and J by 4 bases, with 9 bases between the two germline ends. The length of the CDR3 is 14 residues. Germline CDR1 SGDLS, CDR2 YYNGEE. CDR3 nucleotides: TGTGCCAGCAGCGTGCTATTGGGCACCGGGGAGCTGTTTTTT. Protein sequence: CASSVLLGTGELFF.

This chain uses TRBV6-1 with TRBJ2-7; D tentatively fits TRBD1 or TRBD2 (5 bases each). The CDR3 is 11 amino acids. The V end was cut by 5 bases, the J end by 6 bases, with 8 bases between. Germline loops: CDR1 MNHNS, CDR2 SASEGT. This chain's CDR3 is CASSMRGEQYV. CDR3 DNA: TGTGCCAGCAGTATGAGGGGCGAGCAGTACGTC.

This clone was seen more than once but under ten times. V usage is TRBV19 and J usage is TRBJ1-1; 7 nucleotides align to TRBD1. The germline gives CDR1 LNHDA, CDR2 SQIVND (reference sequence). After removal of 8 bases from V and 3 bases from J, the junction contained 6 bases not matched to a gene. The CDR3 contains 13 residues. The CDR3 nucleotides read TGTGCCAGTTTTACAGGGGCCCACACTGAAGCTTTCTTT. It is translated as CASFTGAHTEAFF.

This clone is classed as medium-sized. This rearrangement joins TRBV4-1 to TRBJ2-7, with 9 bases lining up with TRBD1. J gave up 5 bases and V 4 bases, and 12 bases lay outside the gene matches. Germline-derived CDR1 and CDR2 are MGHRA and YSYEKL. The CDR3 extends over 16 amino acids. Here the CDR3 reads CASSPGNRDRDHEQYV. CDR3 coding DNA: TGCGCCAGCAGCCCCGGCAACCGGGACAGGGACCACGAGCAGTACGTC.

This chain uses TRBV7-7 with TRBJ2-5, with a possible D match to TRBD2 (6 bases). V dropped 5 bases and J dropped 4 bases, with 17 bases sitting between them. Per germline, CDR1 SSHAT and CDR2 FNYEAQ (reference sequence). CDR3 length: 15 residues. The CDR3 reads CASSPQRVVRETQYF. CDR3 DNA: TGTGCCAGCAGCCCCCAGCGGGTAGTGAGAGAGACCCAGTACTTC.

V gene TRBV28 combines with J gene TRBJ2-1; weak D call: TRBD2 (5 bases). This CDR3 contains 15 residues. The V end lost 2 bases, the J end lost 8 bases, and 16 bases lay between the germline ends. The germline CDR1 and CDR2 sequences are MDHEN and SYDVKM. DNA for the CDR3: TGTGCCAGCAGTTTACCGGGTCCGTCGAGGGATGAGCAGTTCTTC. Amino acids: CASSLPGPSRDEQFF.

CDR3 sequence: CASSALGGAAFF. Written as DNA, the CDR3 is TGTGCCAGTAGTGCTTTAGGGGGGGCGGCTTTCTTT. The V and J genes are TRBV19 and TRBJ1-1; TRBD1 might be the D (6 bases). The germline CDR1 and CDR2 sequences are LNHDA and SQIVND (reference sequence). V shed 5 bases and J shed 11 bases, with 15 bases lying between them. This CDR3 has 12 amino acids.

Here the CDR3 DNA reads TGTGCCAGCAGATCGAACACCGGGGAGCTGTTTTTT. It codes for CASRSNTGELFF. The chain uses TRBV9 and TRBJ2-2; unclear D gene. This CDR3 spans 12 amino acids. Germline loops: CDR1 SGDLS, CDR2 YYNGEE. V shed 5 bases and J shed 0 bases, with 2 bases lying between them.